One TCR beta chain is described in this entry. The antigen remains undetermined. In germline, CDR1 is MNHGY, CDR2 SAAAGT. CDR3 length: 16 residues. With V trimmed by 7 bases and J by 3 bases, 9 bases remained unmatched. These data originate in a study of T cell repertoires in cytomegalovirus infection. Study details: Evidence of both CMV infection and a matching HLA type came from public TCR beta signatures. Study results and limitations: Totalled public TCR beta family frequency picked out people who carried CMV plus the relevant HLA.

Each CDR3 protein gets one entry after TCRdb re-called the reads with MiXCR. The sample lists approximately 600,000 distinct CDR3 sequences; 40% were seen once. The sequence was obtained from a human donor in good health (CMV status not recorded). Some clones in this sample may be carry-over from other donors' samples. The V and J genes are TRBV6-8 and TRBJ2-1; 10 bases align to TRBD2. This sample comprised cultured PBMCs, obtained from culture after CMV antigen stimulation. The CDR3 region has the DNA TGTGCCAGCATCCCCGTTTGGACTAGCGGCTACAATGAGCAGTTCTTC. This gives the protein CASIPVWTSGYNEQFF.